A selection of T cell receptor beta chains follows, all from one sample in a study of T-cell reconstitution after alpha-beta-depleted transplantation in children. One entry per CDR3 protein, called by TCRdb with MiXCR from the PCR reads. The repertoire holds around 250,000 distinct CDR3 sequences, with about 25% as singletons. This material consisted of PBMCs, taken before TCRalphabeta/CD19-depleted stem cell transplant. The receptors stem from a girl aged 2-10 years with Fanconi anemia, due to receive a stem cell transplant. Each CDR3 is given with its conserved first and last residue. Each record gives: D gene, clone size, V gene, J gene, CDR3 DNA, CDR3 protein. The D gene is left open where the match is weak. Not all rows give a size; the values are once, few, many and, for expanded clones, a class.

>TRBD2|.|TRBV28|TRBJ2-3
TGTGCCCATCAGGGACTAGCGGTCACAGATACGCAGTATTTT
CAHQGLAVTDTQYF
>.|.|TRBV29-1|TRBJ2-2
TGCAGCGTTGTACTAGGGGAACAGGAGCTGTTTTTT
CSVVLGEQELFF
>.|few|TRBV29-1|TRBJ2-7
TGCAGCGTTGTTTTGTTGGCGGCCAGGGCTGCCTACGAGCAGTACTTC
CSVVLLAARAAYEQYF
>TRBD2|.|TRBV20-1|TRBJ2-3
TGCAGTGCTAGAGTTGTAGGCGGGGGTGGGGATACGCAGTATTTT
CSARVVGGGGDTQYF
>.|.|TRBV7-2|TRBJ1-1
TGTGCCAGCAGCTACATGGACATAGTCATGAACACTGAAGCTTTCTTT
CASSYMDIVMNTEAFF
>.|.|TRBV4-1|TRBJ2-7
TGCGCCAGCAGCCAGCAGAGAGCTCCCCCCTACGAGCAGTACTTC
CASSQQRAPPYEQYF
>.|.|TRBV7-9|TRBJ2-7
TGTGCCAGCAGCTTAAGGTTCGGACGGTACTACGAGCAGTACTTC
CASSLRFGRYYEQYF
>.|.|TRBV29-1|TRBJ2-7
TGCAGCGTTGTGGACGTCACCCTAAGGACCTACGAGCAGTACTTC
CSVVDVTLRTYEQYF
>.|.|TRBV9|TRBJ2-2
TGTGCCAGCAGCTTGGGACCCCGAAGGGTCGGGGAGCTGTTTTTT
CASSLGPRRVGELFF
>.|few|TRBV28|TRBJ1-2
TGTGCCAGCACCGCGGACCGGCTCGAGTACACCTTC
CASTADRLEYTF
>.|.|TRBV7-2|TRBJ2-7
TGTGCCAGCAGCTTAGCTGAATCCTACGAGCAGTACTTC
CASSLAESYEQYF
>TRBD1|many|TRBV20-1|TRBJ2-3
TGCAGTGCTGATGGACAGGGATGGGATACGCAGTATTTT
CSADGQGWDTQYF
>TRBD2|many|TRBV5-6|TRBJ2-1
TGTGCCAGCAGCTTGGGGATACCGGGACTAGCGGGAGGGCCGGAGGTTTACAATGAGCAGTTCTTC
CASSLGIPGLAGGPEVYNEQFF
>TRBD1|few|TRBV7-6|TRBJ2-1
TGTGCCAGCAGCTTTGCCGGGACAGCAACAATTGATGAGCAGTTCTTC
CASSFAGTATIDEQFF
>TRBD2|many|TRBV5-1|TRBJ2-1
TGCGCCAGCAGCCCCTTAGGTAGCGGGGGTCCCACCTCCTACAATGAGCAGTTCTTC
CASSPLGSGGPTSYNEQFF
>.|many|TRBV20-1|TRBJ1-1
TGCAGTGCGGAAGGGGAGGATAGAACTGAAGCTTTCTTT
CSAEGEDRTEAFF
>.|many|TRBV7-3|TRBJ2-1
TGTGCCAGCAGCCCCTCCCTGGGCGGCCCATGGGATGAGCAGTTCTTC
CASSPSLGGPWDEQFF
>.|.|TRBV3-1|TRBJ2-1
TGTGCCAGCAGCCAAAACGTAGGGACATACAATGAGCAGTTCTTC
CASSQNVGTYNEQFF
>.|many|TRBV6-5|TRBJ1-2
TGTGCCAGCAGTTACTCGACACGTCTATTCTATGGCTACACCTTC
CASSYSTRLFYGYTF
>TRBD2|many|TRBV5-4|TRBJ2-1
TGTGCCAGCAGCTTGCAACTAGCGGGAGTTCAATGGGGCGTTAATGAGCAGTTCTTC
CASSLQLAGVQWGVNEQFF
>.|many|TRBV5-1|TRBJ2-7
TGCGCCAGCAGCTTGACAAACTCCTACGAGCAGTACTTC
CASSLTNSYEQYF
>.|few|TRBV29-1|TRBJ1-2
TGCAGCGTACACCAGGGGGGCTACACCTTC
CSVHQGGYTF
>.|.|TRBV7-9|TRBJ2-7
TGTGCCAGCAGCTTAGGTCCACACGAGCAGTACTTC
CASSLGPHEQYF
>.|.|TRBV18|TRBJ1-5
TGTGCCAGCTCACCTCTGGCGGGGGTAACTGGTCAGCCCCAGCATTTT
CASSPLAGVTGQPQHF
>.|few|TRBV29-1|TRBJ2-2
TGCAGCGTTGCCCAGCCGAACACCGGGGAGCTGTTTTTT
CSVAQPNTGELFF
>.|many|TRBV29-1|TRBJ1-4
TGCAGCGTTAGGCTTGGCGGGGGCGAGAGAGAAAAACTGTTTTTT
CSVRLGGGEREKLFF
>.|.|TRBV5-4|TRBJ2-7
TGTGCCAGCAGCTTTCAGGGGTCCGGCTACGAGCAGTACTTC
CASSFQGSGYEQYF
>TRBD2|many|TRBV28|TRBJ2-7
TGTGCCAGCAGTTTTGGTACTAGCGGGGAAGAGCAGTACTTC
CASSFGTSGEEQYF
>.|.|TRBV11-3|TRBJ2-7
TGTGCCAGCAGCTTAGGTCGGACATACTACGAGCAGTACTTC
CASSLGRTYYEQYF
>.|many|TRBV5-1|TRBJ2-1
TGCGCCAGCAGCTTGGAACTCAGGGGTATCGCTGAGCAGTTCTTC
CASSLELRGIAEQFF
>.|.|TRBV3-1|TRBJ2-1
TGTGCCAGCAGCCAAGTTTTCACCGGGTTCAATGAGCAGTTCTTC
CASSQVFTGFNEQFF
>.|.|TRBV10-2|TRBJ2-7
TGCGCCAGCACCGAGAAGCACACCTACGAGCAGTACTTC
CASTEKHTYEQYF
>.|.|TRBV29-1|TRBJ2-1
TGCAGCGTTAGAGGCAGGGGTCCCTACAATGAGCAGTTCTTC
CSVRGRGPYNEQFF
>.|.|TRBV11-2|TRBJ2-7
TGTGCCAGCAGCGAGCGACTCGAGCAGTACTTC
CASSERLEQYF
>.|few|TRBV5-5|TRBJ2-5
TGTGCCAGCAGCTCTTCCAGACCCCATTTGGAGACCCAGTACTTC
CASSSSRPHLETQYF
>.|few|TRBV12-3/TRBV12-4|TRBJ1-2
TGTGCCAGCAGTTCAGTAGGAGGGAAGTTTCGTTATGGCTACACCTTC
CASSSVGGKFRYGYTF
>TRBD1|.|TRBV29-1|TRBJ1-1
TGCAGCGTTGAACAGGGGGCGCACACTGAAGCTTTCTTT
CSVEQGAHTEAFF
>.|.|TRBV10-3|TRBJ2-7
TGTGCCATCAGTGAGTCGCAGGGGCAAGGGTACGAGCAGTACTTC
CAISESQGQGYEQYF
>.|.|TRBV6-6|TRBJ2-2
TGTGCCAGCAGTTACGAGGCCACCGGGGAGCTGTTTTTT
CASSYEATGELFF
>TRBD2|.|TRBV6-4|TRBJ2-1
TGTGCCAGCAGCCCGGGACTAGCGGGAGACGATGAGCAGTTCTTC
CASSPGLAGDDEQFF
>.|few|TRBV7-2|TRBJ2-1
TGTGCCAGCAGCCAATACCGGTTAGACAATGAGCAGTTCTTC
CASSQYRLDNEQFF